What follows are 17 T cell receptor beta chains derived from one specimen sequenced in a study of glioma-infiltrating T cells. TCR alpha and beta CDR3 regions were amplified from RNA using iRepertoire nested multiplex PCR. Each CDR3 protein gets one entry after TCRdb re-called the multiplex PCR reads with MiXCR. The sample includes under 130,000 distinct CDR3 sequences, approximately 28% of them seen just once. Sample: glioma tissue, nonneoplastic brain tissue, or PBMCs (not recorded which). Receptor source: a human donor with low-grade glioma or glioblastoma, undergoing nonglioma brain surgery, or in good health (not recorded which).

Comment on this clonotype: Just one base apart from a much larger clone, this may be a read error. V and J are TRBV7-2 and TRBJ2-2; D ambiguous. V shed 3 bases and J shed 4 bases, with 6 bases lying between them. The CDR3 contains 13 residues. CDR1 and CDR2 (germline): SGHTA, FQGNSA. As DNA, the CDR3 is TGTGCCAGCAGCTTTGGGCCCACCGGGGAGCTGTTTTTT. This encodes CASSFGPTGELFF.

Ten or more counts support this clonotype. The rearrangement uses TRBV6-1 and TRBJ2-7, with TRBD2 matching 9 bases. V dropped 5 bases and J dropped 7; count of bases not matched to a gene: 6. CDR1 is MNHNS, CDR2 SASEGT, per germline. The CDR3 is 13 residues long. The CDR3 region is CASSPSGTGEQYF. The DNA of the CDR3 is TGTGCCAGCAGTCCTAGCGGGACGGGGGAGCAGTACTTC.

This clonotype was seen just once. No conserved phenylalanine or tryptophan ends this CDR3, so it is likely a read error. The chain carries TRBV6-2 or TRBV6-3 and TRBJ2-1, with 12 nucleotides matching TRBD2. The J call may be faulty, since TRBJ2-7 better matches the DNA end. This CDR3 has 14 residues. Looked up from germline, CDR1 is MNHEY and CDR2 is SVGEGT. For the CDR3, the DNA is TGTGTCAGCAGACTAGCGGGGGACTCCTACGAGCAGTACTTA. Amino acid sequence: CVSRLAGDSYEQYL.

Concerning this clonotype itself: A much larger clone is a single base away; this may be a read error. The CDR3 reads CASSLLSTEAFF. CDR3 sequence (DNA): TGTGCCAGCAGCTTGTTATCAACTGAAGCTTTCTTT. The chain combines TRBV11-1 with TRBJ1-1; D is unresolved. Germline V gene lookup returns CDR1 SGHAT and CDR2 FQDESV (reference sequence). This CDR3 comprises 12 residues. V dropped 3 bases and J dropped 5 bases, with 7 bases sitting between them.

This clonotype was counted ten times or more. This chain uses TRBV2 with TRBJ2-5; 10 nucleotides line up with TRBD1. CDR1 is SNHLY and CDR2 is FYNNEI in the germline V gene. This CDR3 region has 13 residues. Trimming took 7 bases from V and 2 from J; bases not matched to a gene: 1. CDR3 amino acids: CASMGQGQETQYF. As DNA, the CDR3 is TGTGCCAGCATGGGACAGGGGCAAGAGACCCAGTACTTC.

This clonotype appeared many times. The V gene is TRBV3-1, the J gene TRBJ1-5; D is uncertain. CDR3 length: 12 amino acids. Per germline, CDR1 LGHDT and CDR2 YNNKEL (reference sequence). Trimming cost V 0 bases and J 6 bases, with 3 bases left between them. The CDR3 is CASSQEGQPQHF. The CDR3 nucleotides read TGTGCCAGCAGCCAAGAGGGTCAGCCCCAGCATTTT.

The V and J genes are TRBV9 and TRBJ1-1; 7 nucleotides match TRBD1. The CDR3 sequence is 16 residues long. Losses at the gene ends were 0 bases for V and 1 base for J; bases not matched to a gene: 6. Germline V CDR1 and CDR2: SGDLS, YYNGEE. Here the CDR3 reads CASSVADRPTNTEAFF. In DNA form, the CDR3 reads TGTGCCAGCAGCGTAGCGGACAGGCCTACGAACACTGAAGCTTTCTTT.

Regarding this clonotype: Possible read error: a much larger clone is one base away. The rearrangement links TRBV6-5 to TRBJ2-7; TRBD1 is a possible D gene (6 bases). Between the trimmed V and J ends, which lost 7 bases and 5 bases, there was a span of 21 bases. The CDR3 is made up of 15 amino acids. Looked up from germline, CDR1 is MNHEY and CDR2 is SVGAGI. In DNA form, the CDR3 reads TGTGCCAGCATCCACCCCGGGACATGGAACCACGAGCAGTACTTC. Protein: CASIHPGTWNHEQYF.

The chain links TRBV6-2 or TRBV6-3 to TRBJ2-1; the match to TRBD1 covers 8 bases. The CDR3 runs to 17 residues. Unmatched junction bases numbered 17, after V lost 8 bases and J lost 5 bases. Germline CDR1 and CDR2: MNHEY and SVGEGT. CDR3 sequence: CASSTHRQGTINNEQFF. Here the CDR3 DNA reads TGTGCCAGCTCGACACACCGACAGGGGACCATCAACAATGAGCAGTTCTTC.

V and J are TRBV12-3 or TRBV12-4 and TRBJ1-5, with D perhaps TRBD1 (5 bases). CDR3 size: 14 residues. Between the trimmed V and J ends, which lost 5 bases and 3 bases, there was a span of 11 bases. The CDR3, as DNA: TGTGCCAGCAGTGGGGGGAGCCCCAATCAGCCCCAGCATTTT. As protein: CASSGGSPNQPQHF.

A note on this clonotype: A much larger clone sits a single nucleotide away, making a read error possible. This sequence joins TRBV4-1 and TRBJ2-7; the D gene is possibly TRBD2 (6 bases). Trimming left V 6 bases short and J 9 bases short, with 18 bases between. Germline lookup yields CDR1 MGHRA and CDR2 YSYEKL. This CDR3 has 13 residues. For the CDR3, the DNA is TGCGCCAGCAGACGAGATCCCGGGGGTGCGCAGTACTTC. The encoded protein is CASRRDPGGAQYF.

This clonotype has a count of ten or more. The genes are TRBV6-6 and TRBJ2-3; TRBD2 matches at 14 bases. Unmatched junction bases numbered 3, after V lost 2 bases and J lost 8 bases. The CDR3 is made up of 15 amino acids. CDR1 is MNHNY and CDR2 is SVGAGI in the germline V gene (reference sequence). This chain's CDR3 is CASSYQTSGGGTQYF. CDR3 DNA sequence: TGTGCCAGCAGTTACCAGACTAGCGGGGGGGGTACGCAGTATTTT.

The V call is TRBV4-1, the J call TRBJ2-4, with TRBD2 as a possible D gene (6 bases). CDR1 and CDR2 from the germline V gene are MGHRA and YSYEKL. The V gene lost 1 base and the J gene lost 5 bases, with 12 bases spanning the gap. CDR3 length: 15 amino acids. This CDR3 is CASSQGLREQNIQYF. Written as DNA, the CDR3 is TGCGCCAGCAGCCAAGGTCTCCGGGAGCAAAACATTCAGTACTTC.

This clonotype has at least ten counts. The rearrangement joins TRBV18 to TRBJ2-3; TRBD2 is a possible D gene (5 bases). Trimming took 3 bases from V and 2 from J, leaving 9 bases between them. This CDR3 contains 14 residues. Germline loops: CDR1 KGHSH, CDR2 LQKENI. The CDR3 DNA reads TGTGCCAGCTCACCCGGCGGGTTCACAGATACGCAGTATTTT. This sequence encodes CASSPGGFTDTQYF.

The rearrangement uses TRBV14 and TRBJ1-6; D gene ambiguous. The CDR3 runs 17 residues. V was shortened by 1 base and J by 6 bases, with 16 bases between the two germline ends. The germline CDR1 and CDR2 sequences are SGHDN and FVKESK. The chain's CDR3 is CASSQGADSFANSPLHF. As DNA, the CDR3 is TGTGCCAGCAGCCAAGGGGCCGATAGTTTTGCTAATTCACCCCTCCACTTT.

In regard to this clonotype: The junction differs from germline at one of its ends, possibly a read error. The gene calls are TRBV4-1 and TRBJ2-1; 7 positions agree with TRBD2. The CDR3 is 16 residues long. The germline V gene encodes CDR1 MGHRA and CDR2 YSYEKL. The CDR3 sequence: CASSPLSGVGYNEEFF. Here the CDR3 DNA reads TGCGCCAGCAGCCCACTGAGCGGGGTCGGCTACAATGAGGAGTTCTTC.

This clonotype was recorded at least ten times. The chain is built from TRBV20-1 and TRBJ1-5; D gene unclear. Germline CDR1 and CDR2: DFQATT and SNEGSKA (reference sequence). The CDR3 length is 16 residues. V gave up 0 bases and J gave up 0 bases, with 12 bases separating them. CDR3 coding DNA: TGCAGTGCTAGAGATCACCCAGATAATAGCAATCAGCCCCAGCATTTT. It yields the protein CSARDHPDNSNQPQHF.